These T cell receptor beta chains were read from a single sample in a study of Tregs in tolerant kidney transplant recipients. Repertoires were generated with immunoSEQ multiplex PCR, while TCRdb's copy carries only in-frame clones and drops some. The table shows approximately 60,000 clones, with around 87% occurring only once. This sample comprised CD4+ T cells from blood (PBMCs), obtained 6 months after the transplant. These receptor sequences come from a human patient who received a combined kidney and bone marrow transplant. Some of the T cells might come from the graft donor. Each CDR3 is given with its conserved first and last residue. The order of the fields is V gene, J gene, clone size, D gene, CDR3 DNA, CDR3 protein. D genes are given only for firm matches. A clone size is listed for some rows: how often the clone was seen (once, few, many), or a class if it is expanded.

V: TRBV7-2; J: TRBJ2-2; size: -; D: TRBD2; DNA: TGTGCCAGCAGCCACCCGGGACTAGCTTACACCGGGGAGCTGTTTTTT; CDR3: CASSHPGLAYTGELFF
V: TRBV10-3; J: TRBJ2-1; size: -; D: -; DNA: TGTGCCATCAGTGAGTATTTCCTAGAGCCGTCGTACAATGAGCAGTTCTTC; CDR3: CAISEYFLEPSYNEQFF
V: TRBV7-6; J: TRBJ1-5; size: once; D: -; DNA: TGTGCCAGCAGCTTACAGGCTAATCAGCCCCAGCATTTT; CDR3: CASSLQANQPQHF
V: TRBV19; J: TRBJ1-2; size: -; D: TRBD1; DNA: TGTGCCAGTAGTATCCCCGGGACAGGGGGCTACACCTTC; CDR3: CASSIPGTGGYTF
V: TRBV28; J: TRBJ1-2; size: -; D: -; DNA: TGTGCCAGCCGGAATGCACGGGGACTCTATGGCTACACCTTC; CDR3: CASRNARGLYGYTF
V: TRBV7-2; J: TRBJ1-6; size: -; D: TRBD1; DNA: TGTGCCAGCAGCCAACGACAGGGAAACTATAATTCACCCCTCCACTTT; CDR3: CASSQRQGNYNSPLHF
V: TRBV29-1; J: TRBJ2-2; size: -; D: TRBD1; DNA: TGCAGCGCAGAACCGGGACAGGACACCGGGGAGCTGTTTTTT; CDR3: CSAEPGQDTGELFF
V: TRBV15; J: TRBJ1-6; size: -; D: -; DNA: TGTGCCACCAGCAGAGATTGGACAGATAATTCACCCCTCCACTTT; CDR3: CATSRDWTDNSPLHF
V: TRBV7-3; J: TRBJ2-1; size: -; D: TRBD2; DNA: TGTGCCAGCAGCCGCGGACTAGCGGGAGGGGAGCAGTTCTTC; CDR3: CASSRGLAGGEQFF
V: TRBV7-2; J: TRBJ2-7; size: -; D: -; DNA: TGTGCCAGCAGCTTAGCCCTGGCAGGGTACTACGAGCAGTACTTC; CDR3: CASSLALAGYYEQYF
V: TRBV19; J: TRBJ1-2; size: -; D: TRBD1; DNA: TGTGCCAGTAGTCCCGGACAGGGGATAGTTGGCTACACCTTC; CDR3: CASSPGQGIVGYTF
V: TRBV7-9; J: TRBJ1-2; size: -; D: -; DNA: TGTGCCAGCAGCTTAGAACAGGGCCATGGCTACACCTTC; CDR3: CASSLEQGHGYTF
V: TRBV30; J: TRBJ1-1; size: once; D: TRBD1; DNA: TGTGCCTGGAGTCCGTACCTGGGACAGGGCCTCACTGAAGCTTTCTTT; CDR3: CAWSPYLGQGLTEAFF
V: TRBV5-1; J: TRBJ2-5; size: -; D: -; DNA: TGCGCCAGCAGCTTGGGACTTAGAGATTTAAAGTACTTC; CDR3: CASSLGLRDLKYF
V: TRBV18; J: TRBJ2-4; size: -; D: -; DNA: TGTGCCAGCTCACCCGAACGGACAAGTATAAACATTCAGTACTTC; CDR3: CASSPERTSINIQYF
V: TRBV2; J: TRBJ1-6; size: few; D: -; DNA: TGTGCCAGTAGGGGCATACCATCACCCCTCCACTTT; CDR3: CASRGIPSPLHF
V: TRBV18; J: TRBJ2-1; size: -; D: TRBD2; DNA: TGTGCCAGCTCAACAGACGCGGGAGACGGAGATGAGCAGTTCTTC; CDR3: CASSTDAGDGDEQFF
V: TRBV19; J: TRBJ1-3; size: -; D: -; DNA: TGTGCCACCTCCGGTCGGGGTTTCTCTGGAAACACCATATATTTT; CDR3: CATSGRGFSGNTIYF
V: TRBV27; J: TRBJ2-1; size: -; D: TRBD2; DNA: TGTGCCAGCATGAGGTGGGAGGGCAACAATGAGCAGTTCTTC; CDR3: CASMRWEGNNEQFF
V: TRBV30; J: TRBJ2-2; size: -; D: -; DNA: TGTGCCTGGAGTGCGGTCACCGGGGAGCTGTTTTTT; CDR3: CAWSAVTGELFF
V: TRBV19; J: TRBJ1-5; size: -; D: TRBD1; DNA: TGTGCCAGTAGTACCAAGCCGACAGGGGGCTTTCAGCCCCAGCATTTT; CDR3: CASSTKPTGGFQPQHF
V: TRBV30; J: TRBJ2-5; size: -; D: TRBD1; DNA: TGTGCCTGGAGTTTCCCGGGACAGGGGATCCCAGAGACCCAGTACTTC; CDR3: CAWSFPGQGIPETQYF
V: TRBV7-7; J: TRBJ2-3; size: once; D: -; DNA: TGTGCCAGCAGCTCGTCTAGCGACTACACAGATACGCAGTATTTT; CDR3: CASSSSSDYTDTQYF
V: TRBV19; J: TRBJ1-5; size: -; D: TRBD1; DNA: TGTGCCAGTAGTAAAGGGACAGGCTTTAGCAATCAGCCCCAGCATTTT; CDR3: CASSKGTGFSNQPQHF
V: TRBV5-1; J: TRBJ2-5; size: -; D: TRBD2; DNA: TGCGCCAGCAGCATCCCACGTTGGCTAGCGGGCAACCAAGAGACCCAGTACTTC; CDR3: CASSIPRWLAGNQETQYF
V: TRBV7-2; J: TRBJ1-4; size: -; D: -; DNA: TGTGCCAGCAGCCTTTTACTCGCGGGAAATGAAAAACTGTTTTTT; CDR3: CASSLLLAGNEKLFF
V: TRBV7-9; J: TRBJ2-5; size: once; D: -; DNA: TGTGCCAGCAGCGACGTTATATGGGGCAGCCAAGAGACCCAGTACTTC; CDR3: CASSDVIWGSQETQYF
V: TRBV25-1; J: TRBJ2-2; size: -; D: -; DNA: TGTGCCAGCAGTGAATATGGGGCAGGGTCGGGCGGGGAGCTGTTTTTT; CDR3: CASSEYGAGSGGELFF
V: TRBV7-9; J: TRBJ1-1; size: -; D: -; DNA: TGTGCCAGCAGCTTAGGGCAGGGTATCAGGAACACTGAAGCTTTCTTT; CDR3: CASSLGQGIRNTEAFF
V: TRBV4-2; J: TRBJ2-7; size: -; D: TRBD2; DNA: TGTGCCAGCAGCCCGGGGACTAGCGGGAGATCCTCCTCCTACGAGCAGTACTTC; CDR3: CASSPGTSGRSSSYEQYF
V: TRBV4-3; J: TRBJ2-3; size: -; D: -; DNA: TGCGCCAGCAGCCAACTATCGGGTCCTAGCACAGATACGCAGTATTTT; CDR3: CASSQLSGPSTDTQYF
V: TRBV6-5; J: TRBJ2-5; size: -; D: -; DNA: TGTGCCAGCAGTTACTCGAGTCGACAAGAGACCCAGTACTTC; CDR3: CASSYSSRQETQYF
V: TRBV19; J: TRBJ1-5; size: -; D: -; DNA: TGTGCCAGTAATTGGGGCCTTAATCAGCCCCAGCATTTT; CDR3: CASNWGLNQPQHF
V: TRBV29-1; J: TRBJ2-6; size: -; D: -; DNA: TGCAGCGTAGGGGCAGTTTCTGGGGCCAACGTCCTGACTTTC; CDR3: CSVGAVSGANVLTF
V: TRBV4-1; J: TRBJ2-3; size: -; D: TRBD2; DNA: TGCGCCAGCAGCCAAAGGGGGGGACTAGCGGGGGGCTCAACAGATACGCAGTATTTT; CDR3: CASSQRGGLAGGSTDTQYF
V: TRBV5-1; J: TRBJ2-1; size: -; D: TRBD2; DNA: TGCGCCAGCAGCGTTAGCGGGGCCAACAATGAGCAGTTCTTC; CDR3: CASSVSGANNEQFF